The 26 T cell receptor beta chains below come from one sample, sequenced in a study of cytomegalovirus exposure and HLA in healthy donors. The protocol was immunoSEQ multiplex PCR, while the TCRdb copy is restricted to in-frame clones and leaves out a portion. This sample has some 76,000 clones; roughly 94% occur once, and the top ten carry roughly 3.3%. Sequenced sample: PBMCs. Receptors originate from a woman between 18 and 29 years old in good health and CMV-seropositive.

The chain links TRBV5-4 to TRBJ1-1; the match to TRBD1 covers 8 bases. Germline-derived CDR1 and CDR2 are SGHNT and YYREEE (reference sequence). The J segment lost 5 bases and the V segment lost 4 bases, leaving 10 bases of the junction unmatched. This CDR3 has 15 amino acids. CDR3 sequence (DNA): TGTGCCAGCAGCGGGCGGGACAGGAGGTCGACTGAAGCTTTCTTT. Its protein is CASSGRDRRSTEAFF.

This clone was seen just once. V gene TRBV2 combines with J gene TRBJ1-2; the match to TRBD1 covers 11 bases. Germline values: CDR1 SNHLY, CDR2 FYNNEI. This CDR3 region has 16 residues. The V gene end was trimmed by 6 bases and the J gene end by 1 base; junction bases not matched to a gene: 7. In DNA form, the CDR3 reads TGTGCCAGCAGCCGACCGGGACAGGGGGTTAACTATGGCTACACCTTC. This translates into CASSRPGQGVNYGYTF.

The chain has TRBV19 and TRBJ1-5; no reliable D call. Germline V gives CDR1 LNHDA, CDR2 SQIVND (reference sequence). This CDR3 has 12 residues. V dropped 5 bases and J dropped 4 bases, with 6 bases sitting between them. Here the CDR3 reads CASSVVNQPQHF. CDR3 DNA sequence: TGTGCCAGTAGTGTCGTTAATCAGCCCCAGCATTTT.

This chain uses TRBV9 with TRBJ2-5, with a tentative D call TRBD1 (6 bases). Per the germline V gene, CDR1 is SGDLS and CDR2 is YYNGEE. The germline V and J ends were trimmed by 4 bases and 0 bases, with 16 bases remaining between them. The CDR3 has 16 amino acids. CDR3 protein: CASSKGVGRYQETQYF. The CDR3 region has the DNA TGTGCCAGCAGCAAGGGGGTGGGCAGGTACCAAGAGACCCAGTACTTC. Supplemented by reference TRBV9 and TRBJ2-5, the full variable domain reads DSGVTQTPKHLITATGQRVTLRCSPRSGDLSVYWYQQSLDQGLQFLIQYYNGEERAKGNILERFSAQQFPDLHSELNLSSLELGDSALYFCASSKGVGRYQETQYFGPGTRLLVL.

J is TRBJ2-3 and V is TRBV7-2; 12 nucleotides agree with TRBD2. Germline lookup yields CDR1 SGHTA and CDR2 FQGNSA. Germline trimming cut 3 bases from V and 5 bases from J; bases unmatched to any gene: 6. This CDR3 is built from 16 residues. The CDR3 DNA sequence: TGTGCCAGCAGCTTTTCTAGCGGGGGGGCGGTAGATACGCAGTATTTT. Translated: CASSFSSGGAVDTQYF.

This clone has just one count. The chain recombines TRBV25-1 with TRBJ1-5, with no clear D. V shed 5 bases and J shed 1 base, with 6 bases lying between them. The CDR3 loop spans 13 amino acids. The germline gives CDR1 MGHDK, CDR2 SYGVNS. CDR3 protein: CASSPQSNQPQHF. The CDR3 nucleotides are TGTGCCAGCAGTCCCCAAAGCAATCAGCCCCAGCATTTT.

The CDR3 coding sequence is TGTGCCAGCAGTTACTCGGGGGCAGGGACGTACTATGGCTACACCTTC. This codes for CASSYSGAGTYYGYTF. The rearrangement links TRBV6-5 to TRBJ1-2; TRBD1 is a possible D gene (6 bases). The germline CDR1 and CDR2 sequences are MNHEY and SVGAGI. The V end was cut by 0 bases, the J end by 3 bases, with 14 bases between. The CDR3 runs to 16 residues.

The J gene is TRBJ2-5, the V gene TRBV5-1; TRBD1 is a possible D gene (6 bases). The CDR3 is 14 amino acids. Germline V gene sequence: CDR1 SGHRS, CDR2 YFSETQ. Between the trimmed V and J ends, which lost 4 bases and 0 bases, there was a span of 10 bases. The CDR3, as DNA: TGCGCCAGCAGCCAGCAGGGGAACCAAGAGACCCAGTACTTC. This gives the protein CASSQQGNQETQYF.

This chain uses TRBV5-6 with TRBJ2-7; D is perhaps TRBD1 (6 bases). Per germline, CDR1 SGHDT and CDR2 YYEEEE. The length of the CDR3 is 13 residues. Trimming removed 4 bases at V and 1 base at J, with 9 bases between. Written as DNA, the CDR3 is TGTGCCAGCAGCCTGACAGGATCCTACGAGCAGTACTTC. Translating it yields CASSLTGSYEQYF.

The CDR3 sequence: CASSPPAGDKAFF. The CDR3 nucleotides are TGTGCCAGCAGTCCTCCGGCCGGCGACAAAGCTTTCTTT. V gene TRBV28 combines with J gene TRBJ1-1; D remains ambiguous. Trimming cost V 5 bases and J 9 bases, with 16 bases left between them. Germline loops: CDR1 MDHEN, CDR2 SYDVKM. The CDR3 length is 13 residues.

The chain employs TRBV27 and TRBJ2-7; 8 bases are a match to TRBD2. This CDR3 region has 14 residues. The germline V gene encodes CDR1 MNHEY and CDR2 SMNVEV (reference sequence). The J segment lost 6 bases and the V segment lost 2 bases, leaving 6 bases of the junction unmatched. CDR3 in DNA: TGTGCCAGCAGTTTAGCGGGAGGAAATACCGAGCAGTACTTC. Residues: CASSLAGGNTEQYF.

The chain combines TRBV7-7 with TRBJ2-2; 8 bases are a match to TRBD2. The V gene end was trimmed by 3 bases and the J gene end by 4 bases; junction bases not matched to a gene: 7. Germline V gene sequence: CDR1 SSHAT, CDR2 FNYEAQ (reference sequence). The length of the CDR3 is 16 residues. The CDR3 DNA follows: TGTGCCAGCAGCTTTGGGCGGGGGGCAAGCACCGGGGAGCTGTTTTTT. This codes for CASSFGRGASTGELFF.

The sample holds one count of this clone. The rearrangement uses TRBV4-1 and TRBJ1-2; 8 bases map to TRBD1. Germline V gene data show CDR1 as MGHRA and CDR2 as YSYEKL. With 4 bases clipped from V and 8 bases from J, the junction kept 9 bases outside the gene matches. This CDR3 is built from 14 residues. CDR3 coding DNA: TGCGCCAGCAGCCGGATACAGGGGGACGGCGGCTACACCTTC. Encoded protein: CASSRIQGDGGYTF.

This clone was recorded a few times. The CDR3 DNA is TGCGCCAGCAGCGTAGACGGGGGTTGGGAGACCCAGTACTTC. Protein sequence: CASSVDGGWETQYF. The chain recombines TRBV5-1 with TRBJ2-5; TRBD2 is a possible D gene (6 bases). The V gene's germline CDR1 is SGHRS and CDR2 YFSETQ. There are 14 residues in the CDR3. With 4 bases removed from V and 5 bases from J, the gap between germline ends came to 15 bases.

The genes are TRBV7-3 and TRBJ2-1; 8 bases align to TRBD2. The germline V gene has CDR1 SGHTA and CDR2 FQGTGA. Losses at the gene ends were 2 bases for V and 6 bases for J; bases not matched to a gene: 6. The CDR3 has 15 residues. The CDR3 region has the DNA TGTGCCAGCAGCTTAGGGTCGGGAGGGGGCAATGAGCAGTTCTTC. The encoded protein is CASSLGSGGGNEQFF.

CDR3 amino acids: CASSPAGGGGYTF. CDR3 sequence (DNA): TGTGCCAGCAGCCCGGCCGGCGGGGGAGGCTACACCTTC. V usage is TRBV7-7 and J usage is TRBJ1-2, with a tentative D call TRBD1 (5 bases). In germline, CDR1 is SSHAT, CDR2 FNYEAQ (reference sequence). The length of the CDR3 is 13 residues. V dropped 5 bases and J dropped 8 bases, with 15 bases sitting between them.

The rearrangement links TRBV30 to TRBJ2-2; D is undetermined. V was shortened by 0 bases and J by 8 bases, with 16 bases between the two germline ends. Per the germline V gene, CDR1 is GTSNPN and CDR2 is SVGIG (reference sequence). The CDR3 contains 15 residues. CDR3 sequence (DNA): TGTGCCTGGAGTGTTTGGAGCAGAATGACGGGGGAGCTGTTTTTT. It translates to CAWSVWSRMTGELFF.

This rearrangement joins TRBV11-2 to TRBJ1-2; D not resolved. CDR3 length equals 15 residues. With 0 bases removed from V and 4 bases from J, the gap between germline ends came to 12 bases. Germline V CDR1 and CDR2: SGHAT, FQNNGV. CDR3 in DNA: TGTGCCAGCAGCTTAGATGAGGCCAGTCTCTATGGCTACACCTTC. The encoded protein is CASSLDEASLYGYTF.

V usage is TRBV28 and J usage is TRBJ1-5; D uncertain. The V gene lost 6 bases and the J gene lost 5 bases, with 11 bases spanning the gap. This CDR3 has 13 amino acids. The V gene's germline CDR1 is MDHEN and CDR2 SYDVKM. The CDR3: CASSPTTHQPQHF. CDR3 bases: TGTGCCAGCAGCCCGACTACGCATCAGCCCCAGCATTTT.

The chain's CDR3 is CASGLVPGTRASTGELFF. CDR3 DNA: TGTGCTAGTGGTTTGGTCCCCGGGACTAGAGCATCCACCGGGGAGCTGTTTTTT. J is TRBJ2-2 and V is TRBV12-5, with 8 positions matching TRBD2. CDR1 and CDR2 from the germline V gene are LGHNT and FRNRAP. The CDR3 is 18 residues long. The ends lost 0 bases at V and 4 bases at J; junction bases unmatched: 10.

This chain links TRBV7-3 with TRBJ2-1; 9 bases agree with TRBD2. CDR3 length: 15 amino acids. The germline V gene encodes CDR1 SGHTA and CDR2 FQGTGA. The trim removed 5 bases at V and 10 bases at J, leaving 12 bases unmatched. The CDR3 DNA is TGTGCCAGCAGCGCCACTAGCGGGTCCCGAGGGGAGCAGTTCTTC. This encodes CASSATSGSRGEQFF.

The chain links TRBV6-6 to TRBJ2-7, with TRBD1 matching 7 bases. Germline CDR1 MNHNY, CDR2 SVGAGI (reference sequence). The trim removed 6 bases at V and 3 bases at J, leaving 8 bases unmatched. The CDR3 is 14 residues long. CDR3 nucleotide sequence: TGTGCCAGCAGCGACCCCGGGACAGTCTACGAGCAGTACTTC. It is translated as CASSDPGTVYEQYF.

The V and J genes are TRBV11-2 and TRBJ1-5; 11 bases map to TRBD1. The germline V gene has CDR1 SGHAT and CDR2 FQNNGV. With V trimmed by 5 bases and J by 5 bases, 2 bases remained unmatched. The length of the CDR3 is 14 residues. The CDR3 DNA is TGTGCCAGCAGCCCGGACAGGGGGCATCAGCCCCAGCATTTT. It translates to CASSPDRGHQPQHF.

CDR3 residues: CAWSGTSGTYEQYF. The CDR3 coding sequence is TGTGCCTGGAGTGGGACTAGCGGGACCTACGAGCAGTACTTC. The V and J genes are TRBV30 and TRBJ2-7; 12 bases are shared with TRBD2. The CDR3 length is 14 residues. Germline V gives CDR1 GTSNPN, CDR2 SVGIG (reference sequence). After removal of 1 base from V and 2 bases from J, the junction contained 0 bases not matched to a gene. Looking up the rest from reference TRBV30 and TRBJ2-7 gives the full variable domain: SQTIHQWPATLVQPVGSPLSLECTVEGTSNPNLYWYRQAAGRGLQLLFYSVGIGQISSEVPQNLSASRPQDRQFILSSKKLLLSDSGFYLCAWSGTSGTYEQYFGPGTRLTVT.

The rearrangement links TRBV18 to TRBJ1-1; maybe TRBD1 (5 bases). Germline V gives CDR1 KGHSH, CDR2 LQKENI. The CDR3 spans 13 residues. V was clipped by 3 bases and J by 3 bases, with 8 bases between them. CDR3 amino acids: CASSPPGYTEAFF. CDR3 sequence (DNA): TGTGCCAGCTCACCTCCAGGGTACACTGAAGCTTTCTTT.

This chain connects TRBV28 to TRBJ2-1; 9 bases align to TRBD1. Per germline, CDR1 MDHEN and CDR2 SYDVKM. This CDR3 spans 13 amino acids. V trimming: 6 bases; J trimming: 7 bases; junction bases outside the gene matches: 4. The CDR3 spells CASSTGGWNEQFF. DNA of the CDR3: TGTGCCAGCAGCACAGGGGGCTGGAATGAGCAGTTCTTC.